Detailed here is one TCR beta chain. The junction departs from the called germline gene at one end, perhaps through a read error. This specimen belongs to a study of blood T cell repertoires in COVID-19. Germline loops: CDR1 SSHAT, CDR2 FNYEAQ (reference sequence). The CDR3 loop spans 13 amino acids. TCRdb keeps only in-frame clones here, not all; method: immunoSEQ multiplex PCR. The sample has approximately 290,000 clones; around 82% are singletons. This sequence originates from a human donor with COVID-19, enrolled during active disease. The donor label of this sample is uncertain. Sequences were obtained from peripheral blood. The rearrangement joins TRBV7-7 to TRBJ2-5, with D possibly matching TRBD1 (5 bases). The CDR3 DNA follows: TGTGCTAGCAGCTTAGATCAGGGAGAGACCCAGTACTTC. Encoded protein: CASSLDQGETQYF.